The source of this T cell receptor (beta chain) is a study of PD-1 blockade in classical Hodgkin lymphoma. General study findings and limits: Newly diagnosed patients were said to have less baseline TCR diversity than healthy donors did. Differences between repertoires have undefined causes, possibly disease activity or prior therapy. The study found that TCR diversity rose significantly by C4D1 in CD4+ but not CD8+ cells.

Concerning this clone: Its specificity is unknown.

Regarding time point: cycle 4 day 1 (C4D1), after less than 7 weeks of nivolumab. Each and every patient relapsed after autologous stem cell transplantation, and patients got differing brentuximab vedotin exposure. This table comes from immunoSEQ multiplex PCR, and its TCRdb copy is limited to in-frame clones, with some not included. This sample carries 20,000 or so clones, around 84% of them seen once, and the ten largest clones take 22%. The sample consisted of peripheral blood mononuclear cells (PBMCs), taken before the fourth cycle of nivolumab. This clonotype was obtained from a human donor with classical Hodgkin lymphoma.

The CDR3: CASSLSSASYEQYF. The CDR3 DNA sequence: TGTGCCAGCTCACTAAGCTCAGCATCCTACGAGCAGTACTTC. The chain joins TRBV18 to TRBJ2-7; D unresolved. Germline CDR1 KGHSH, CDR2 LQKENI. Trimming stripped 4 bases from V and 1 base from J, with 11 bases between. The CDR3 is made up of 14 amino acids. Drawing the rest from reference TRBV18 and TRBJ2-7, the complete variable domain is NAGVMQNPRHLVRRRGQEARLRCSPMKGHSHVYWYRQLPEEGLKFMVYLQKENIIDESGMPKERFSAEFPKEGPSILRIQQVVRGDSAAYFCASSLSSASYEQYFGPGTRLTVT.